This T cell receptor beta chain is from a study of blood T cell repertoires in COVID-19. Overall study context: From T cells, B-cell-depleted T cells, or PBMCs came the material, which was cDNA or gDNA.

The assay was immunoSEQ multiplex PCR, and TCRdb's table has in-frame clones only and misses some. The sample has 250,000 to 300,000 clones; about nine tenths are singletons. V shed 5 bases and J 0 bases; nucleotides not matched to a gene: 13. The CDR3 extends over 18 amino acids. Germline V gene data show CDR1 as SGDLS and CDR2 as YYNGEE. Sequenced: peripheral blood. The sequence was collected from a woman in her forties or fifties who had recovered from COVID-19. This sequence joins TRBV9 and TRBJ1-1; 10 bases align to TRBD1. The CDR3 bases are TGTGCCAGCAGAGGTCCCGGACAGGGGGAGGTAATGAACACTGAAGCTTTCTTT. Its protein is CASRGPGQGEVMNTEAFF.